Presented here are 24 T cell receptor beta chains from one specimen sequenced in a study of T cell repertoires and HLA-DP antigens. What these receptors recognize is not known. Some clones are missing from TCRdb's copy, which holds only in-frame ones; the method was immunoSEQ multiplex PCR. Counted here are over 100,000 clones, 80% to 95% occurring once; the ten biggest clones make up under 0.35%. Sequenced material: CD4+ T cells from PBMCs. The origin of the receptors is a woman aged 18-35 years in good health and CMV-seronegative.

The genes are TRBV5-6 and TRBJ2-7, with TRBD1 matching over 7 bases. Germline V gene data show CDR1 as SGHDT and CDR2 as YYEEEE. The CDR3 runs 15 residues. Losses at the gene ends were 1 base for V and 3 bases for J; bases not matched to a gene: 7. DNA of the CDR3: TGTGCCAGCAGCTTGCCCGGGACAGATTTCTACGAGCAGTACTTC. Translated: CASSLPGTDFYEQYF.

The chain joins TRBV13 to TRBJ2-4; the match to TRBD1 covers 7 bases. Looked up from germline, CDR1 is PRHDT and CDR2 is FYEKMQ (reference sequence). Germline trimming cut 0 bases from V and 11 bases from J; bases unmatched to any gene: 10. The CDR3 length is 15 residues. CDR3 nucleotide sequence: TGTGCCAGCAGCTTAGGGCAATCGGGACAGTTCTTTCAGTACTTC. It translates to CASSLGQSGQFFQYF.

The rearrangement uses TRBV21-1 and TRBJ1-1; the table's D call, TRBD1, has no DNA check behind it. TRBV21-1 counts as a pseudogene. This CDR3 contains 14 residues. The CDR3 DNA sequence: TGTGCCAGCAGCAACAGGACAGGGGGCACTGAAGCTTTCTTT. Encoded protein: CASSNRTGGTEAFF.

V is TRBV6-5 and J is TRBJ2-1, with D perhaps given as TRBD1 or TRBD2 (5 bases each). The V end was cut by 0 bases, the J end by 10 bases, with 16 bases between. CDR1 is MNHEY and CDR2 is SVGAGI in the germline V gene. The CDR3 has 15 residues. The CDR3 here is CASSYSGLHPGEQFF. Written as DNA, the CDR3 is TGTGCCAGCAGTTACTCGGGGCTCCACCCGGGGGAGCAGTTCTTC.

The chain joins TRBV5-1 to TRBJ1-3, with D unresolved. Trimming left V 5 bases short and J 0 bases short, with 15 bases between. The CDR3 loop spans 16 amino acids. Germline CDR1 reads SGHRS; CDR2 reads YFSETQ. As DNA, the CDR3 is TGCGCCAGCAGTCCTACTTCAGACTTCTCTGGAAACACCATATATTTT. Translated: CASSPTSDFSGNTIYF.

CDR3 sequence: CASSLATGRNTEAFF. CDR3 coding DNA: TGTGCCAGCAGCTTAGCAACAGGGAGGAACACTGAAGCTTTCTTT. The chain is built from TRBV11-1 and TRBJ1-1, with D possibly TRBD1 on 6 matching bases. The germline V and J ends were trimmed by 0 bases and 1 base, with 9 bases remaining between them. Germline CDR1 is SGHAT and CDR2 is FQDESV (reference sequence). The CDR3 covers 15 residues.

V is TRBV15 and J is TRBJ2-1; D gene ambiguous. Germline CDR1 reads LNHNV; CDR2 reads YYDKDF (reference sequence). Trimming cost V 4 bases and J 4 bases, with 2 bases left between them. This CDR3 has 11 amino acids. The CDR3 protein is CATSIYNEQFF. In nucleotides, the CDR3 is TGTGCCACCAGCATTTACAATGAGCAGTTCTTC.

In this sample, this clone turned up once. This chain joins TRBV5-1 and TRBJ2-7; maybe TRBD1 (7 bases). CDR1 and CDR2 (germline): SGHRS, YFSETQ. The CDR3 is made up of 17 amino acids. The V end was cut by 1 base, the J end by 2 bases, with 19 bases between. CDR3 region: CASSLFAAGTATYEQYF. The CDR3 DNA is TGCGCCAGCAGCTTGTTCGCTGCGGGGACAGCTACCTACGAGCAGTACTTC.

Concerning this clone itself: At the DNA level, this CDR3 is encoded by other sequences in the same sample as well. The chain uses TRBV28 and TRBJ1-1, with D hard to call. Trimming left V 3 bases short and J 0 bases short, with 8 bases between. CDR3 length equals 14 residues. The V gene's germline CDR1 is MDHEN and CDR2 SYDVKM. The CDR3 here is CASSLGGMNTEAFF. The CDR3 nucleotides are TGTGCCAGCAGTTTGGGCGGGATGAACACTGAAGCTTTCTTT.

The CDR3 DNA is TGTGCCAGCAGTTTAGAGGCGATCTCTAATTTAGCCAAAAACATTCAGTACTTC. Its protein is CASSLEAISNLAKNIQYF. This chain links TRBV28 with TRBJ2-4; D gene ambiguous. Germline V gives CDR1 MDHEN, CDR2 SYDVKM. CDR3 length equals 18 residues. V was clipped by 2 bases and J by 0 bases, with 17 bases between them.

The CDR3, as DNA: TGCGCCAGCAGCTTGGGGACAGGGACTAACACTGAAGCTTTCTTT. This sequence encodes CASSLGTGTNTEAFF. V is TRBV5-1 and J is TRBJ1-1; 8 nucleotides match TRBD1. The CDR3 covers 15 residues. Germline CDR1 and CDR2: SGHRS and YFSETQ. V dropped 0 bases and J dropped 2; count of bases not matched to a gene: 3.

The rearrangement uses TRBV6-1 and TRBJ2-3, with 7 bases lining up with TRBD2. The CDR3 length is 11 residues. V lost 8 bases to trimming and J lost 9 bases; unmatched junction nucleotides: 5. Germline assignment: CDR1 MNHNS and CDR2 SASEGT. CDR3 residues: CASRDYATQYF. CDR3 bases: TGTGCCAGCCGGGACTACGCAACGCAGTATTTT.

The chain couples TRBV23-1 to TRBJ2-7, with 8 bases identical to TRBD2. TRBV23-1 is designated an ORF whose function remains uncertain. The trim removed 2 bases at V and 3 bases at J, leaving 15 bases unmatched. The CDR3 sequence is 18 residues long. CDR3 coding DNA: TGCGCCAGCAGTCAACCCGGGGGGGCGGGAGACACCTTCTACGAGCAGTACTTC. Translated: CASSQPGGAGDTFYEQYF.

In its sample, this clone was seen once. V gene TRBV10-2 combines with J gene TRBJ2-1; a possible D gene is TRBD1 (6 bases). The germline V and J ends were trimmed by 8 bases and 7 bases, with 15 bases remaining between them. Germline CDR1 is WSHSY and CDR2 is SAAADI. CDR3 length: 13 amino acids. This CDR3 reads CASHRAGENEQFF. Written as DNA, the CDR3 is TGCGCCAGCCACAGGGCGGGCGAGAATGAGCAGTTCTTC.

V and J are TRBV30 and TRBJ2-5; possible D gene TRBD1, 5 bases. Germline CDR1 is GTSNPN and CDR2 is SVGIG (reference sequence). With 0 bases removed from V and 5 bases from J, the gap between germline ends came to 13 bases. The CDR3 is 14 amino acids. DNA of the CDR3: TGTGCCTGGAGTGTAGTGCCCCAGGGTGAGACCCAGTACTTC. Translation gives CAWSVVPQGETQYF. Full variable domain (remainder filled in from reference TRBV30 and TRBJ2-5): SQTIHQWPATLVQPVGSPLSLECTVEGTSNPNLYWYRQAAGRGLQLLFYSVGIGQISSEVPQNLSASRPQDRQFILSSKKLLLSDSGFYLCAWSVVPQGETQYFGPGTRLLVL.

This rearrangement joins TRBV5-1 to TRBJ2-7; D perhaps matches TRBD2 (6 bases). With 0 bases removed from V and 1 base from J, the gap between germline ends came to 11 bases. CDR3 size: 15 residues. Looked up from germline, CDR1 is SGHRS and CDR2 is YFSETQ. The CDR3 coding sequence is TGCGCCAGCAGCTTGGCCGGACGGGGGTCCTACGAGCAGTACTTC. Translation: CASSLAGRGSYEQYF.

The chain couples TRBV5-1 to TRBJ2-5; D not certain. Germline-derived CDR1 and CDR2 are SGHRS and YFSETQ. V was clipped by 3 bases and J by 5 bases, with 5 bases between them. This CDR3 has 11 amino acids. The CDR3 region is CASSSPETQYF. In nucleotides, the CDR3 is TGCGCCAGCAGCTCCCCGGAGACCCAGTACTTC.

This clone was observed a few times. CDR3 sequence: CASRQPTNYGYTF. The DNA for the CDR3 is TGTGCCAGCAGACAGCCAACTAACTATGGCTACACCTTC. The chain couples TRBV28 to TRBJ1-2; D is unclear. The CDR3 contains 13 residues. In germline, CDR1 is MDHEN, CDR2 SYDVKM. V lost 6 bases, J lost 0 bases, and 8 bases lay in between.

This chain connects TRBV2 to TRBJ2-3, with D maybe TRBD2 (6 bases). Trimming cost V 2 bases and J 5 bases, with 11 bases left between them. This CDR3 is 14 amino acids long. CDR1 and CDR2 (germline): SNHLY, FYNNEI. The CDR3 sequence is CASSELAEVDTQYF. The CDR3 coding sequence is TGTGCCAGCAGTGAATTAGCGGAGGTAGATACGCAGTATTTT.

The CDR3 spells CATMTGGTNTIYF. For the CDR3, the DNA is TGTGCCACTATGACAGGGGGAACAAACACCATATATTTT. The rearrangement links TRBV5-4 to TRBJ1-3; 9 nucleotides align to TRBD1. Germline loops: CDR1 SGHNT, CDR2 YYREEE (reference sequence). Trimming took 9 bases from V and 6 from J; bases not matched to a gene: 7. CDR3 length: 13 amino acids.

The rearrangement uses TRBV2 and TRBJ1-6; 8 nucleotides agree with TRBD1. The V gene's germline CDR1 is SNHLY and CDR2 FYNNEI. V lost 7 bases to trimming and J lost 5 bases; unmatched junction nucleotides: 4. CDR3 size: 14 residues. CDR3 residues: CASNTGGDNSPLHF. CDR3 DNA: TGTGCCAGCAATACAGGGGGAGATAATTCACCCCTCCACTTT.

About this clone: Other DNA sequences in this sample translate to the same CDR3. This chain connects TRBV9 to TRBJ1-6, with 8 nucleotides matching TRBD1. CDR3 length: 14 residues. Germline V gene lookup returns CDR1 SGDLS and CDR2 YYNGEE. Trimming cost V 2 bases and J 7 bases; bases outside gene matches: 2. CDR3 sequence reads: CASSVQGANSPLHF. As DNA, the CDR3 is TGTGCCAGCAGCGTGCAGGGGGCGAATTCACCCCTCCACTTT.

The chain recombines TRBV18 with TRBJ1-3; tentatively, D is TRBD1 (6 bases). Trimming shortened V by 0 bases and J by 0 bases, and 9 bases separated the two germline ends. The CDR3 contains 16 residues. Germline V gene data show CDR1 as KGHSH and CDR2 as LQKENI. The CDR3 is CASSPPGRGSGNTIYF. The CDR3 region has the DNA TGTGCCAGCTCACCACCGGGCAGGGGCTCTGGAAACACCATATATTTT. The full variable domain, rest sourced from reference TRBV18 and TRBJ1-3, is NAGVMQNPRHLVRRRGQEARLRCSPMKGHSHVYWYRQLPEEGLKFMVYLQKENIIDESGMPKERFSAEFPKEGPSILRIQQVVRGDSAAYFCASSPPGRGSGNTIYFGEGSWLTVV.

This clone was detected a few times. The chain carries TRBV11-2 and TRBJ2-3, with 9 positions matching TRBD1. V gave up 1 base and J gave up 4 bases; unmatched junction bases: 15. This CDR3 is 19 amino acids long. CDR1 is SGHAT and CDR2 is FQNNGV in the germline V gene. CDR3 sequence: CASSLGMGSGTGSPDTQYF. DNA of the CDR3: TGTGCCAGCAGCTTAGGCATGGGATCAGGGACAGGGAGTCCAGATACGCAGTATTTT.